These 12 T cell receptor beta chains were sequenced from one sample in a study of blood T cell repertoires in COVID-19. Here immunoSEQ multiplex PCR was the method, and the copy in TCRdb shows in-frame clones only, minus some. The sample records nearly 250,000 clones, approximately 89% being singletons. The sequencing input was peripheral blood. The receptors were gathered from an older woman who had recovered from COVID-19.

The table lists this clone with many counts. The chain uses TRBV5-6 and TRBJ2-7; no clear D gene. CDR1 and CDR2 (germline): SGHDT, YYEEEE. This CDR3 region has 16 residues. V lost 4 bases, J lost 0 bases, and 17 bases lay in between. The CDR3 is CASSHGSGAFSYEQYF. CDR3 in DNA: TGTGCCAGCAGCCATGGATCGGGTGCCTTCTCCTACGAGCAGTACTTC.

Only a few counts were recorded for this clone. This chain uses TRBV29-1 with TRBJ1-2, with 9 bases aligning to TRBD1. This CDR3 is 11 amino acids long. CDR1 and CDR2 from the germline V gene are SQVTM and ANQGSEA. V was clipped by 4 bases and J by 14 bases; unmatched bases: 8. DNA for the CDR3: TGCAGCGTTGGGGGGGACAGGGCCTTTACCTTC. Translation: CSVGGDRAFTF.

CDR3 protein: CASRQGGDYNEQFF. The CDR3 DNA reads as TGTGCCAGCAGACAGGGGGGGGACTACAATGAGCAGTTCTTC. This rearrangement joins TRBV6-5 to TRBJ2-1; D possibly corresponds to TRBD1 (8 bases). Germline V gene lookup returns CDR1 MNHEY and CDR2 SVGAGI. CDR3 length: 14 residues. Deletions cut 6 bases from V and 3 bases from J, with 12 bases between.

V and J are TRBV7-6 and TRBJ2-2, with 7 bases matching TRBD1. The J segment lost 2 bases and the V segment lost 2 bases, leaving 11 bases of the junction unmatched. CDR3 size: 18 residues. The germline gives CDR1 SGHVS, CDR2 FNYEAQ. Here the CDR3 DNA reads TGTGCCAGCAGCTTACGGAGCGGAGGACAGGCCAACACCGGGGAGCTGTTTTTT. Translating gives CASSLRSGGQANTGELFF.

The CDR3 sequence is CASSPGGPYEQYF. The CDR3 DNA is TGTGCCAGCAGCCCCGGGGGGCCCTACGAGCAGTACTTC. The chain recombines TRBV11-2 with TRBJ2-7, with D perhaps matching TRBD2 (7 bases). Trimming shortened V by 5 bases and J by 2 bases, and 10 bases separated the two germline ends. The length of the CDR3 is 13 residues. Germline CDR1 SGHAT, CDR2 FQNNGV.

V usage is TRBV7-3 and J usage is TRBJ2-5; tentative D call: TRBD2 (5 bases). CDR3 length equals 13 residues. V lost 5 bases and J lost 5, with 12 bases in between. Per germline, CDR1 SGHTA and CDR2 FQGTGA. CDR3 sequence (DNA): TGTGCCAGCAGCCGCCGGGGTCGGGAGACCCAGTACTTC. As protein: CASSRRGRETQYF.

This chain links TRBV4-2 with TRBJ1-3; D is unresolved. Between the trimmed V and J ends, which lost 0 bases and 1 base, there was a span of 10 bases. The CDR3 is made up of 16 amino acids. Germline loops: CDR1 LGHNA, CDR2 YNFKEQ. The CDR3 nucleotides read TGTGCCAGCAGCCAAGAGGCGGGCTCATCTGGAAACACCATATATTTT. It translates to CASSQEAGSSGNTIYF.

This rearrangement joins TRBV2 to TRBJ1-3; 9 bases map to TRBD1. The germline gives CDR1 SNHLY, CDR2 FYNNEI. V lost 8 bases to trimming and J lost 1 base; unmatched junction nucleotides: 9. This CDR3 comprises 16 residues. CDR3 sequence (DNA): TGTGCCAGCGGAGGGACAGGGTTAAGGTCTGGAAACACCATATATTTT. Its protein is CASGGTGLRSGNTIYF.

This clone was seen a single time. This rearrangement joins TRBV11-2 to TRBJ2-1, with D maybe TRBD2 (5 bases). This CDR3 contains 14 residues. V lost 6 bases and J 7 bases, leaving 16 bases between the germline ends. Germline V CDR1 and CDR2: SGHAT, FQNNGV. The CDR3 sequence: CASRRLSLLNEQFF. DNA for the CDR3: TGTGCCAGCAGAAGACTATCCCTGCTGAATGAGCAGTTCTTC.

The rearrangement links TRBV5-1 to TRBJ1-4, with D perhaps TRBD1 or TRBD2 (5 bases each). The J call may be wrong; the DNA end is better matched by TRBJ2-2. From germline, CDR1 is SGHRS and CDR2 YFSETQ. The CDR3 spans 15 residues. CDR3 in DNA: TGCGCCAGCAGCTTGGAGTCGGGGCTGGGGCGGGAGCTGTTTTTT. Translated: CASSLESGLGRELFF.

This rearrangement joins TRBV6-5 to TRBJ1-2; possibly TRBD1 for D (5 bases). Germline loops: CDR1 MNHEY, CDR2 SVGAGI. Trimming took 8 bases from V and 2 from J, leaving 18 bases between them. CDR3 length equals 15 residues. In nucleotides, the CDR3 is TGTGCCAGCCGTATGGGGCTCAACCAAAACTATGGCTACACCTTC. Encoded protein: CASRMGLNQNYGYTF.

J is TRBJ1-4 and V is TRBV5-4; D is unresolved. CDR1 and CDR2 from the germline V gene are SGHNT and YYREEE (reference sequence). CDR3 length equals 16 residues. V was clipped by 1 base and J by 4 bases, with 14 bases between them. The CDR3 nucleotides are TGTGCCAGCAGCTTGAGCGGCGGAATTAATAATGAAAAACTGTTTTTT. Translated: CASSLSGGINNEKLFF.